These T cell receptor beta chains were read from a single sample in a study of blood T cell repertoires in COVID-19. Only in-frame clones appear in the TCRdb table, and some are missing; sequencing was by immunoSEQ multiplex PCR. Of 200,000 to 300,000 clones in the sample, approximately 85% were seen once. Sequences were obtained from peripheral blood. The source of these receptors is a middle-aged man with acute or convalescent COVID-19. The CDR3 runs from the conserved cysteine through the conserved F or W. A D gene is named only where the DNA matches it firmly. Expanded clones get a size class; other rows say once, few or many, or leave the size out.

d_call j_call clone_size v_call cdr3_aa cdr3_nt
NA TRBJ1-5 NA TRBV6-1 CASSDMVGQPQHF TGTGCCAGCAGTGATATGGTCGGTCAGCCCCAGCATTTT
TRBD2 TRBJ2-5 few TRBV9 CASSARGTSATPETQYF TGTGCCAGCAGCGCGAGGGGGACTAGCGCAACCCCAGAGACCCAGTACTTC
TRBD1 TRBJ2-7 NA TRBV7-9 CASSFLEGQNPSSYEQYF TGTGCCAGCAGCTTTCTTGAGGGACAGAACCCTTCCTCCTACGAGCAGTACTTC
TRBD1 TRBJ2-7 NA TRBV7-2 CASSRRTGGNEQYF TGTGCCAGCAGCAGGAGGACAGGGGGCAACGAGCAGTACTTC
NA TRBJ1-2 NA TRBV4-2 CASSQEDSGNYGYTF TGTGCCAGCTCACAAGAGGATTCGGGTAACTATGGCTACACCTTC
NA TRBJ2-7 NA TRBV11-2 CASSPRGAGRNYF TGTGCCAGCAGCCCTCGAGGGGCGGGGCGAAATTACTTC
TRBD1 TRBJ2-1 NA TRBV10-1 CASSESLDRDNEQFF TGCGCCAGCAGTGAGTCCCTCGACAGGGACAATGAGCAGTTCTTC
TRBD1 TRBJ1-6 NA TRBV12-3/TRBV12-4 CASKPGTDGPLHF TGTGCCAGCAAACCCGGGACAGATGGGCCCCTCCACTTT
NA TRBJ2-2 NA TRBV5-1 CASSLGQVGTGELFF TGCGCCAGCAGCTTGGGACAGGTTGGGACCGGGGAGCTGTTTTTT
TRBD1 TRBJ1-1 NA TRBV6-5 CASRTYGTGTEAFF TGTGCCAGCAGGACTTATGGGACAGGCACTGAAGCTTTCTTT
NA TRBJ1-6 NA TRBV11-2 CASSSTTPSYNSPLHF TGTGCCAGCAGCTCAACTACGCCCTCCTATAATTCACCCCTCCACTTT
NA TRBJ2-3 NA TRBV3-1/TRBV3-2 CASSQRSTDTQYF TGTGCCAGCAGCCAACGTTCCACAGATACGCAGTATTTT
TRBD1 TRBJ2-1 NA TRBV11-3 CASSRTGGNEQFF TGTGCCAGCTCCAGGACAGGGGGCAATGAGCAGTTCTTC
TRBD2 TRBJ2-1 NA TRBV11-2 CASSLGSSGYYNEQFF TGTGCCAGCAGCTTAGGTTCTAGCGGATACTACAATGAGCAGTTCTTC
NA TRBJ1-5 NA TRBV12-3/TRBV12-4 CASSLGSQPQHF TGTGCCAGCAGTTTAGGGAGTCAGCCCCAGCATTTT
TRBD1 TRBJ2-5 NA TRBV5-4 CASSLGQGAHETQYF TGTGCCAGCAGCCTGGGACAGGGGGCCCATGAGACCCAGTACTTC
NA TRBJ2-3 NA TRBV7-8 CASSFDRGSTDTQYF TGTGCCAGCAGCTTTGACCGGGGAAGCACAGATACGCAGTATTTT
TRBD1 TRBJ2-1 NA TRBV2 CASQGQGGWDEQFF TGTGCCAGCCAGGGACAGGGTGGTTGGGATGAGCAGTTCTTC
TRBD1 TRBJ1-5 NA TRBV20-1 CSATDRGTSNQPQHF TGCAGTGCTACTGACAGGGGGACTAGCAATCAGCCCCAGCATTTT
TRBD2 TRBJ2-5 NA TRBV2 CASNGLADPQETQYF TGTGCCAGCAACGGCCTAGCGGACCCCCAAGAGACCCAGTACTTC
NA TRBJ1-6 NA TRBV10-2 CASSESHSSPLHF TGCGCCAGCAGTGAGTCACACAGTTCACCCCTCCACTTT
TRBD1 TRBJ1-2 NA TRBV18 CASSPDRVEYYGYTF TGTGCCAGCTCACCAGACAGGGTGGAATACTATGGCTACACCTTC
TRBD1 TRBJ2-2 few TRBV11-3 CASSLKTGVFTGELFF TGTGCCAGCAGCTTAAAGACAGGGGTTTTCACCGGGGAGCTGTTTTTT
NA TRBJ2-3 NA TRBV6-4 CASSDRPVRTDTQYF TGTGCCAGCAGTGATCGCCCAGTGAGGACAGATACGCAGTATTTT
TRBD1 TRBJ1-2 once TRBV29-1 CSANTGGYGYTF TGCAGCGCGAACACAGGGGGCTATGGCTACACCTTC
TRBD1 TRBJ2-7 NA TRBV27 CASSRDRGNEQYF TGTGCCAGCAGCCGGGACAGGGGCAACGAGCAGTACTTC
TRBD2 TRBJ2-3 NA TRBV9 CASSVAGGADTQYF TGTGCCAGCAGCGTAGCGGGGGGAGCGGATACGCAGTATTTT
NA TRBJ1-5 NA TRBV6-1 CASSGQLRQPQHF TGTGCCAGCAGTGGTCAGCTCAGGCAGCCCCAGCATTTT
NA TRBJ2-7 NA TRBV6-5 CASRTGTSYEQYF TGTGCCAGCAGAACAGGGACCTCCTACGAGCAGTACTTC
NA TRBJ2-1 NA TRBV5-4 CASSSESGLASYNEQFF TGTGCCAGCAGCTCGGAGTCGGGACTGGCCTCCTACAATGAGCAGTTCTTC
TRBD2 TRBJ2-1 NA TRBV30 CAWSVSGRVGEQFF TGTGCCTGGAGTGTCAGCGGGAGGGTGGGTGAGCAGTTCTTC
NA TRBJ2-3 once TRBV5-1 CASSRGLVTDTQYF TGCGCCAGCAGCCGCGGGCTAGTCACAGATACGCAGTATTTT
NA TRBJ1-5 NA TRBV2 CASSPNRAGNQPQHF TGTGCCAGCAGTCCGAACAGGGCCGGCAATCAGCCCCAGCATTTT
TRBD2 TRBJ2-7 NA TRBV9 CASSVEAGQDEQYF TGTGCCAGCAGCGTAGAAGCGGGGCAGGACGAGCAGTACTTC
TRBD2 TRBJ2-1 NA TRBV9 CASSATSGGASREQFF TGTGCCAGCAGCGCGACTAGCGGGGGGGCCTCTAGGGAGCAGTTCTTC
NA TRBJ1-2 NA TRBV11-3 CASSSEGRYGYTF TGTGCCAGCAGCTCGGAGGGTAGATATGGCTACACCTTC
TRBD1 TRBJ2-3 NA TRBV5-6 CASSLTDGQGSGDTQYF TGTGCCAGCAGCTTGACCGATGGACAGGGGTCGGGAGATACGCAGTATTTT
NA TRBJ2-7 NA TRBV11-1 CASSSLRASEQYF TGTGCCAGCAGCTCACTAAGAGCCAGCGAGCAGTACTTC
NA TRBJ1-1 few TRBV6-5 CASNQGGGMNTEAFF TGTGCCAGCAACCAAGGGGGGGGTATGAACACTGAAGCTTTCTTT
TRBD2 TRBJ2-3 NA TRBV10-2 CASSQAGGTDTQYF TGCGCCAGCAGTCAAGCGGGAGGTACAGATACGCAGTATTTT
TRBD1 TRBJ1-5 NA TRBV24-1 CATSDNPGGAGNQPQHF TGTGCCACCAGTGACAATCCAGGGGGCGCGGGCAATCAGCCCCAGCATTTT
NA TRBJ1-5 NA TRBV30 CAWNLGSNQPQHF TGTGCCTGGAATCTCGGGAGCAATCAGCCCCAGCATTTT